The following is a T cell receptor (beta chain) sequence with its context. Its specificity is unknown. The entirety of the isolated RNA underwent reverse transcription, so expressed TCRB transcripts were sequenced. Using immunoSEQ multiplex PCR, the repertoire was profiled, and TCRdb retains in-frame clones only, with some absent. This sample yields 200,000 to 300,000 clones, of which 68% are seen a single time; approximately 0.05% belongs to the top ten. The data stem from a study of beta chain features in type 1 diabetes. V lost 1 base to trimming and J lost 4 bases, with 8 bases between them. CDR1 is GTSNPN, CDR2 SVGIG, per germline (reference sequence). This CDR3 has 12 amino acids. The study's findings and limits: Researchers report that Type 1 diabetes patients had moderately but significantly shorter TCRB CDR3s across all four CD4+ subsets.

Sample: naive CD4+ T cells from blood. The TCR originated in a man in his thirties or forties in good health. The chain carries TRBV30 and TRBJ2-7; D uncertain. The CDR3 sequence: CAWSGSVYEQYF. Here the CDR3 DNA reads TGTGCCTGGAGTGGGAGCGTATACGAGCAGTACTTC.